This passage covers 25 T cell receptor beta chains from one sample sequenced in a study of cytotoxic CD8 clonotypes in ibrutinib-treated CLL. The protocol was immunoSEQ multiplex PCR, while the TCRdb copy is restricted to in-frame clones and leaves out a portion. The table shows some 35,000 clones, with 65% to 75% occurring only once. Here the sequenced sample was PBMCs, taken at disease progression, from a patient treated with ibrutinib. These receptors originate from a human donor with chronic lymphocytic leukemia.

V is TRBV2 and J is TRBJ2-5; D is unclear. V was pared by 0 bases and J by 5 bases, with 4 bases between. Germline V gives CDR1 SNHLY, CDR2 FYNNEI. The CDR3 runs 12 residues. CDR3 nucleotide sequence: TGTGCCAGCAGTGAAGCGGCGGAGACCCAGTACTTC. This codes for CASSEAAETQYF.

CDR3 amino acids: CASAWANTGELFF. CDR3 in DNA: TGTGCCAGCGCTTGGGCGAACACCGGGGAGCTGTTTTTT. The rearrangement joins TRBV2 to TRBJ2-2; D is uncertain. The CDR3 extends over 13 amino acids. V was shortened by 8 bases and J by 0 bases, with 7 bases between the two germline ends. Germline values: CDR1 SNHLY, CDR2 FYNNEI. The full variable domain, completed using reference TRBV2 and TRBJ2-2, is EPEVTQTPSHQVTQMGQEVILRCVPISNHLYFYWYRQILGQKVEFLVSFYNNEISEKSEIFDDQFSVERPDGSNFTLKIRSTKLEDSAMYFCASAWANTGELFFGEGSRLTVL.

The J gene is TRBJ1-1, the V gene TRBV9; 8 bases are shared with TRBD1. Germline CDR1 reads SGDLS; CDR2 reads YYNGEE. The CDR3 spans 14 residues. V lost 1 base, J lost 5 bases, and 4 bases stayed unmatched. CDR3 region: CASSVQGARTEAFF. As DNA, the CDR3 is TGTGCCAGCAGCGTACAGGGGGCGAGGACTGAAGCTTTCTTT.

This sequence joins TRBV9 and TRBJ1-4, with no clear D. The CDR3 loop spans 15 amino acids. Germline V gene data show CDR1 as SGDLS and CDR2 as YYNGEE. With 0 bases removed from V and 4 bases from J, the gap between germline ends came to 10 bases. CDR3 DNA: TGTGCCAGCAGCGTAGGGGCAGGCGTTAATGAAAAACTGTTTTTT. This codes for CASSVGAGVNEKLFF.

The V gene is TRBV6-6, the J gene TRBJ2-1; 7 bases fit TRBD1. V lost 5 bases and J lost 14; bases outside the gene matches: 15. Per the germline V gene, CDR1 is MNHNY and CDR2 is SVGAGI (reference sequence). The CDR3 totals 14 residues. As DNA, the CDR3 is TGTGCCAGCAGTGCCCCGGGACAGTTAAAAGGGGAGTTCTTC. It encodes CASSAPGQLKGEFF.

The chain has TRBV6-5 and TRBJ2-3; TRBD2 agrees at 8 bases. The junction had 7 bases not matched to a gene; V was cut back by 6 bases and J by 5 bases. Germline V gives CDR1 MNHEY, CDR2 SVGAGI. This CDR3 comprises 14 residues. The CDR3 loop is CASSKAGVGDTQYF. The CDR3, as DNA: TGTGCCAGCAGCAAAGCGGGGGTTGGAGATACGCAGTATTTT.

The J gene is TRBJ2-5, the V gene TRBV6-1; D is perhaps TRBD2 (5 bases). Germline CDR1 MNHNS, CDR2 SASEGT. The CDR3 contains 12 residues. Trimming took 6 bases from V and 5 from J, leaving 10 bases between them. In DNA, the CDR3 is TGTGCCAGCAGCCCGGGGTGGGAGACCCAGTACTTC. Protein product: CASSPGWETQYF.

This clone was detected once. The J gene is TRBJ2-2, the V gene TRBV6-1; D may be TRBD1 (5 bases). The germline V gene has CDR1 MNHNS and CDR2 SASEGT. Trimming pared 7 bases from V and 5 bases from J, leaving 17 bases between. This CDR3 has 15 amino acids. The CDR3 region has the DNA TGTGCCAGCAACCACAGGTCCGGATTTACCGGGGAGCTGTTTTTT. Its protein is CASNHRSGFTGELFF.

The chain employs TRBV6-1 and TRBJ2-1; D may match TRBD1 or TRBD2 (5 bases each). The V and J ends lost 2 bases and 0 bases respectively, with 11 bases between them. This CDR3 is 16 amino acids long. Germline loops: CDR1 MNHNS, CDR2 SASEGT. The CDR3 nucleotides are TGTGCCAGCAGTGAACGGGGCCCCATCTCCTACAATGAGCAGTTCTTC. It translates to CASSERGPISYNEQFF.

The chain recombines TRBV6-1 with TRBJ2-4; 10 bases align to TRBD2. Germline assignment: CDR1 MNHNS and CDR2 SASEGT. This CDR3 spans 18 amino acids. Unmatched junction bases numbered 12, after V lost 4 bases and J lost 3 bases. The CDR3 is CASSGPTLAGVNKNIQYF. As DNA, the CDR3 is TGTGCCAGCAGTGGCCCCACGCTAGCGGGGGTTAACAAAAACATTCAGTACTTC.

The rearrangement links TRBV25-1 to TRBJ1-2, with D hard to call. The CDR3 is 13 residues long. Germline assignment: CDR1 MGHDK and CDR2 SYGVNS. V was pared by 6 bases and J by 8 bases, with 16 bases between. CDR3 nucleotides: TGTGCCAGCAGCGCCGCTGGGTTCTCCGGCTACACCTTC. Translated, it gives CASSAAGFSGYTF.

This chain links TRBV5-1 with TRBJ2-1; no clear D. From germline, CDR1 is SGHRS and CDR2 YFSETQ. Trimming stripped 1 base from V and 6 bases from J, with 20 bases between. The CDR3 length is 17 residues. As DNA, the CDR3 is TGCGCCAGCAGCTTGTTTTCCGCAGGCTCCGTGGGCAATGAGCAGTTCTTC. The encoded protein is CASSLFSAGSVGNEQFF.

This clone was counted a single time. The rearrangement joins TRBV15 to TRBJ2-7; 8 bases line up with TRBD2. V gave up 1 base and J gave up 3 bases; unmatched junction bases: 5. Germline-derived CDR1 and CDR2 are LNHNV and YYDKDF (reference sequence). The CDR3 is 15 residues long. CDR3 region: CATSRGGLAGYEQYF. Written as DNA, the CDR3 is TGTGCCACCAGCAGAGGAGGGCTAGCGGGCTACGAGCAGTACTTC.

The chain combines TRBV2 with TRBJ2-2; tentative D call: TRBD1 (6 bases). The CDR3 has 18 residues. The ends were cut back, 2 bases at V and 0 bases at J, with 16 bases in the middle. Per the germline V gene, CDR1 is SNHLY and CDR2 is FYNNEI. This CDR3 reads CASSERQGYSANTGELFF. The CDR3 DNA reads as TGTGCCAGCAGTGAACGGCAGGGGTACTCCGCGAACACCGGGGAGCTGTTTTTT.

The rearrangement uses TRBV7-6 and TRBJ2-1; D ambiguous. Germline V lookup: CDR1 SGHVS, CDR2 FNYEAQ. The CDR3 is made up of 15 amino acids. With 5 bases removed from V and 0 bases from J, the gap between germline ends came to 11 bases. This CDR3 is CASSPHDLSYNEQFF. CDR3 nucleotides: TGTGCCAGCAGCCCACACGACCTCTCCTACAATGAGCAGTTCTTC.

This clone was seen more than once but under ten times. V is TRBV18 and J is TRBJ1-2, with D perhaps TRBD1 (6 bases). Trimming cost V 3 bases and J 6 bases, with 11 bases left between them. The CDR3 length is 13 residues. Per the germline V gene, CDR1 is KGHSH and CDR2 is LQKENI. Here the CDR3 DNA reads TGTGCCAGCTCACCGGAGGGGGGAGATGGCTACACCTTC. Residues: CASSPEGGDGYTF.

The genes are TRBV29-1 and TRBJ2-1; a weak D match, TRBD1 (5 bases). This CDR3 spans 14 amino acids. Germline CDR1 SQVTM, CDR2 ANQGSEA. Between the trimmed V and J ends, which lost 5 bases and 0 bases, there was a span of 11 bases. The CDR3 DNA reads TGCAGCGTTCCACAGGCCAGCTCCTACAATGAGCAGTTCTTC. Translating gives CSVPQASSYNEQFF.

The chain combines TRBV11-2 with TRBJ2-7; D might be TRBD2 (6 bases). Trimming left V 5 bases short and J 5 bases short, with 16 bases between. CDR3 size: 14 residues. Germline lookup yields CDR1 SGHAT and CDR2 FQNNGV. CDR3 residues: CASSPVGGLHEQYF. The CDR3 nucleotides read TGTGCCAGCAGCCCGGTTGGAGGGTTGCACGAGCAGTACTTC.

To note about this clone: The sample holds other DNA sequences that translate to the same CDR3. V and J are TRBV5-1 and TRBJ1-4; a weak D match, TRBD1 (5 bases). The CDR3 loop spans 13 amino acids. Germline lookup yields CDR1 SGHRS and CDR2 YFSETQ. Deletions cut 7 bases from V and 6 bases from J, with 13 bases between. The CDR3 region has the DNA TGCGCCAGCGGTCGGGGGTTGGATGAAAAACTGTTTTTT. This gives the protein CASGRGLDEKLFF.

This sequence joins TRBV10-2 and TRBJ2-5; no clear D gene. The V gene lost 2 bases and the J gene lost 9 bases, with 13 bases spanning the gap. CDR3 length: 13 residues. The germline V gene has CDR1 WSHSY and CDR2 SAAADI. The CDR3 loop is CASSEARYVAQYF. The DNA for the CDR3 is TGCGCCAGCAGTGAGGCGCGTTATGTGGCCCAGTACTTC.

This clone has just one count. This chain joins TRBV2 and TRBJ2-1; TRBD1 matches at 9 bases. CDR3 length: 12 residues. Trimming took 6 bases from V and 9 from J; bases not matched to a gene: 3. CDR1 SNHLY and CDR2 FYNNEI come from the germline V gene. As DNA, the CDR3 is TGTGCCAGCAGAGGGACAGGGTCTGAGCAGTTCTTC. Translating it yields CASRGTGSEQFF.

This sequence joins TRBV2 and TRBJ1-3, with TRBD1 matching 10 bases. Germline V gives CDR1 SNHLY, CDR2 FYNNEI. This CDR3 contains 12 residues. As DNA, the CDR3 is TGTGCGACAGGGGGCGGTGGAAACACCATATATTTT. Translated: CATGGGGNTIYF. The variable domain in full, completed from reference TRBV2 and TRBJ1-3, reads EPEVTQTPSHQVTQMGQEVILRCVPISNHLYFYWYRQILGQKVEFLVSFYNNEISEKSEIFDDQFSVERPDGSNFTLKIRSTKLEDSAMYFCATGGGGNTIYFGEGSWLTVV.

The chain employs TRBV11-2 and TRBJ1-2; D possibly corresponds to TRBD1 (5 bases). The V and J ends lost 4 bases and 6 bases respectively, with 18 bases between them. CDR1 is SGHAT, CDR2 FQNNGV, per germline. This CDR3 is 15 amino acids long. The CDR3 DNA reads as TGTGCCAGCAGCTCCTACCCGACAGAGAGCCATGGCTACACCTTC. Amino acids: CASSSYPTESHGYTF.

This clone was recorded a few times. The chain joins TRBV6-6 to TRBJ1-1; tentatively, D is TRBD1 (6 bases). Trimming removed 5 bases at V and 5 bases at J, with 18 bases between. The CDR3 runs 15 residues. Germline V gene lookup returns CDR1 MNHNY and CDR2 SVGAGI (reference sequence). CDR3 amino acids: CASSLQALQGTEAFF. DNA for the CDR3: TGTGCCAGCAGTCTACAGGCGCTTCAGGGGACTGAAGCTTTCTTT.

This clone was recorded a few times. The CDR3 loop reads CASVSGTGGSGELFF. The CDR3 coding sequence is TGTGCCAGTGTCTCCGGGACAGGGGGATCGGGGGAGCTGTTTTTT. This chain joins TRBV19 and TRBJ2-2; 11 bases fit TRBD1. V lost 8 bases, J lost 8 bases, and 10 bases stayed unmatched. The CDR3 is 15 amino acids. Germline V lookup: CDR1 LNHDA, CDR2 SQIVND (reference sequence).